Listed below are T cell receptor beta chains from one sample, sequenced in a study of PD-1 blockade in classical Hodgkin lymphoma. Data came from immunoSEQ multiplex PCR; TCRdb stores just in-frame clones and leaves some out. The sample has 6,000 to 6,500 clones; around 73% are singletons. Sequencing used CD8+ T cells from blood, obtained before the fourth cycle of nivolumab. The origin of the receptors is a human donor with classical Hodgkin lymphoma. Each CDR3 is given with its conserved first and last residue. The D gene is left open where the match is weak. Part of the rows lack a size; the others show once, few, many or a class for expanded clones.

d_gene	j_gene	v_gene	abundance	CDR3nt	CDR3aa
.	TRBJ2-2	TRBV7-6	once	TGTGCCAGCGGGGCAGGGGTGGTCGGGGAGCTGTTTTTT	CASGAGVVGELFF
.	TRBJ2-2	TRBV7-6	few	TGTGCCAGCAGCCAAAGCGATCCGGGCCCCGGGGAGCTGTTTTTT	CASSQSDPGPGELFF
.	TRBJ1-2	TRBV9	few	TGTGCCAGCAGCGTAGCCCAGGGGAACTATGGCTACACCTTC	CASSVAQGNYGYTF
.	TRBJ1-5	TRBV30	few	TGTGCCTGGAGTGTAGACGGGGGTGAACCCCAGCATTTT	CAWSVDGGEPQHF
.	TRBJ2-5	TRBV7-8	.	TGTGCCAGCAGCTTAGGGAGGGTAGGGGAGACCCAGTACTTC	CASSLGRVGETQYF
TRBD1	TRBJ2-7	TRBV27	few	TGTGCCAGCAGTCCCGGGACAGGGGCTCCCCTACTACTCGAGCAGTACTTC	CASSPGTGAPLLLEQYF
.	TRBJ2-5	TRBV9	.	TGTGCCAGCAGCGTAGACGGGGAGACCCAGTACTTC	CASSVDGETQYF
.	TRBJ1-4	TRBV7-9	.	TGTGCCAGCAGCTTAGAACCGCTCTATGAAAAACTGTTTTTT	CASSLEPLYEKLFF
.	TRBJ1-1	TRBV6-6	.	TGTGCCACCCGAGGGAACACTGAAGCTTTCTTT	CATRGNTEAFF
.	TRBJ2-6	TRBV4-1	.	TGCGCCAGCAGCCAAGATCTGAGAGGCTCTGGGGCCAACGTCCTGACTTTC	CASSQDLRGSGANVLTF
.	TRBJ1-2	TRBV6-5	.	TGTGCCAGCAGTTACTCAAGGACAGCTAACTATGGCTACACCTTC	CASSYSRTANYGYTF
.	TRBJ2-5	TRBV7-8	few	TGTGCCAGCAGCTTAGTCCCCCAGGGAGAGACCCAGTACTTC	CASSLVPQGETQYF
TRBD1	TRBJ1-6	TRBV6-4	.	TGTGCCAGCAGTCTTACAGGGGGAGAATCACCCCTCCACTTT	CASSLTGGESPLHF
.	TRBJ1-5	TRBV7-9	.	TGTGCCAGCAGCTTAGGCACAAGGCCCCAGCATTTT	CASSLGTRPQHF
.	TRBJ2-5	TRBV6-6	few	TGTGCCAGCAGTTACGGAGCGGCCGAAGAGACCCAGTACTTC	CASSYGAAEETQYF
.	TRBJ2-2	TRBV2	.	TGTGCCAGCAGTGGGACAGAGAACACCGGGGAGCTGTTTTTT	CASSGTENTGELFF
TRBD2	TRBJ2-1	TRBV18	.	TGTGCCAGCTCACCTATACCGGGAGGGTACTACAATGAGCAGTTCTTC	CASSPIPGGYYNEQFF
TRBD2	TRBJ2-7	TRBV15	.	TGTGCCACCAGCAGAGAGAAGCGGGGGGCGTACGAGCAGTACTTC	CATSREKRGAYEQYF
.	TRBJ2-7	TRBV7-6	.	TGTGCCAGCAGCTTTACAGATGACGAGCAGTACTTC	CASSFTDDEQYF
.	TRBJ2-3	TRBV27	.	TGTGCCAGCAGTTTTACGGGGGCCAATCCAACTAGCACAGATACGCAGTATTTT	CASSFTGANPTSTDTQYF
TRBD1	TRBJ2-1	TRBV30	.	TGTGCCAGCATAGGGGACAGTTTTTACAATGAGCAGTTCTTC	CASIGDSFYNEQFF
TRBD2	TRBJ2-5	TRBV5-1	.	TGCGCCAGCAGCAAGAACGTAGCGGGAGCGGCTGAGACCCAGTACTTC	CASSKNVAGAAETQYF
.	TRBJ1-5	TRBV5-1	.	TGCGCCAGCAGCTTGGTCCCAGGGGATAGCAATCAGCCCCAGCATTTT	CASSLVPGDSNQPQHF
.	TRBJ1-1	TRBV2	.	TGTGCCAGCAGTGAAGCGCCCGGCCACACTGAAGCTTTCTTT	CASSEAPGHTEAFF
TRBD1	TRBJ2-5	TRBV7-9	.	TGTGCCAGCAGCTCTGCGGGACAGGTCGCAAGGGACACCCAGTACTTC	CASSSAGQVARDTQYF
.	TRBJ2-1	TRBV18	once	TGTGCCAGCTCACCACCACTAGCCGACAATGAGCAGTTCTTC	CASSPPLADNEQFF
TRBD1	TRBJ2-5	TRBV7-6	.	TGTGCCAGCAGCTATCCCGGGACAGGGGTCCATGGGGGAGAGACCCAGTACTTC	CASSYPGTGVHGGETQYF
TRBD2	TRBJ2-7	TRBV7-2	.	TGTGCCAGCAGCTACAGCGGGAGGGGGGACGAGCAGTACTTC	CASSYSGRGDEQYF
.	TRBJ2-2	TRBV7-9	.	TGTGCCAGCAGCTTAACTCTATTGGGGGCGGACACCGGGGAGCTGTTTTTT	CASSLTLLGADTGELFF
.	TRBJ2-1	TRBV5-1	.	TGCGCCAGCAGCTTGGAATGGAATGAGCAGTTCTTC	CASSLEWNEQFF
.	TRBJ2-7	TRBV5-1	.	TGCGCCAGCAGGATATATACAGGGAGCTACGAGCAGTACTTC	CASRIYTGSYEQYF
TRBD1	TRBJ2-3	TRBV16	few	TGTGCCAGCGGCTCCCCGGACAGGGCCACAGATACGCAGTATTTT	CASGSPDRATDTQYF
TRBD1	TRBJ1-1	TRBV5-8	.	TGTGCCAGCAGCTCCTCGGACAGGGGGTGGTCTGAAGCTTTCTTT	CASSSSDRGWSEAFF
.	TRBJ2-7	TRBV5-4	.	TGTGCCAGCAGCTTGGACGGAGCCTCCTACGAGCAGTACTTC	CASSLDGASYEQYF
TRBD1	TRBJ2-5	TRBV5-1	few	TGCGCCAGCAGTTACCGGGACAGGGGGCAAAAGGAGACCCAGTACTTC	CASSYRDRGQKETQYF
.	TRBJ2-5	TRBV28	.	TGTGCCAGCAGTTTCGTTTGGGGCGATGAAGAGACCCAGTACTTC	CASSFVWGDEETQYF
.	TRBJ2-3	TRBV9	few	TGTGCCAGCAGCTCTCAACTTAATTCGCGGGATACGCAGTATTTT	CASSSQLNSRDTQYF
.	TRBJ2-2	TRBV27	.	TGTGCCAGCAGTTTTGAAGGTGCCGGGGAGCTGTTTTTT	CASSFEGAGELFF